This TCR beta chain stems from a study of control samples from healthy donors and cancer patients. Germline V gives CDR1 KGHSH, CDR2 LQKENI. V lost 2 bases, J lost 3 bases, and 17 bases lay in between. CDR3 size: 16 residues. Produced via immunoSEQ multiplex PCR; TCRdb's table is partial and in-frame only. The profile shows more than 75,000 clones, about 90% of them singletons. This sequence originates from a woman aged 55 to 70 with head and neck cancer. The sample consisted of PBMCs. The chain couples TRBV18 to TRBJ2-7; D remains unclear. CDR3 DNA: TGTGCCAGCTCACCATCAATTGGGCTGACGGGCTACGAGCAGTACTTC. Translation gives CASSPSIGLTGYEQYF.